A single T cell receptor (beta chain) is shown here with its context. Its antigen is still unknown. Germline CDR1 reads KGHSH; CDR2 reads LQKENI. This CDR3 has 13 amino acids. V gave up 6 bases and J gave up 0 bases; unmatched junction bases: 2. Profiled with immunoSEQ multiplex PCR; TCRdb holds only in-frame clones, not every one. The sample has fewer than 45,000 clones; approximately 92% are singletons. The time point here: baseline, week 1 (first vaccination visit). Stated treatment: pre-vaccination baseline after standard-of-care therapy. The record originates from a study of a mutant IDH1 vaccine in newly diagnosed glioma. Turning to the study itself: Treated patients had a mean age of approximately 40 years and a sex split that was approximately 62% male and 37.5% female. Previous care, which was radiotherapy, temozolomide, or both, most often involved both.

General study findings and limits: Pseudoprogression seemed unlinked to shifts in top peripheral T cell clonotypes.

Sample: PBMCs, taken from a glioma patient treated with radiotherapy, temozolomide or both. The V gene is TRBV18, the J gene TRBJ2-7; 7 bases match TRBD2. The clonotype comes from a man aged 18 to 35 with glioma. The CDR3 sequence: CASSRGDSYEQYF. DNA of the CDR3: TGTGCCAGCTCCCGGGGGGACTCCTACGAGCAGTACTTC. Full variable domain (rest looked up from reference TRBV18 and TRBJ2-7): NAGVMQNPRHLVRRRGQEARLRCSPMKGHSHVYWYRQLPEEGLKFMVYLQKENIIDESGMPKERFSAEFPKEGPSILRIQQVVRGDSAAYFCASSRGDSYEQYFGPGTRLTVT.